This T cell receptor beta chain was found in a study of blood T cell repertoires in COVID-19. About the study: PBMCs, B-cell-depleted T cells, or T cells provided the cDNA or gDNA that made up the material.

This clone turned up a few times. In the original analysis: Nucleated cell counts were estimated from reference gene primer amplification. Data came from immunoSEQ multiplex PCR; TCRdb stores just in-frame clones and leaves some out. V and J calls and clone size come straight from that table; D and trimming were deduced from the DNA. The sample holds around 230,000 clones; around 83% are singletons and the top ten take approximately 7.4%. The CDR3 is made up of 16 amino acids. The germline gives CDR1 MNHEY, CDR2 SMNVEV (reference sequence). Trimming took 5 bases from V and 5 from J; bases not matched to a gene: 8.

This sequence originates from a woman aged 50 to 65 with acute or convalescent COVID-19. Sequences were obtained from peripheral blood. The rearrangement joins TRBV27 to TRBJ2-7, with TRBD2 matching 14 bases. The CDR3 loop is CASSILGTSGSHEQYF. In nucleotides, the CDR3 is TGTGCCAGCAGTATCCTGGGGACTAGCGGGAGCCACGAGCAGTACTTC.